The 5 T cell receptor beta chains presented below share a single source sample, sequenced in a study of Ad26.COV2.S vaccination and SARS-CoV-2 variants. Profiling relied on immunoSEQ multiplex PCR, and the TCRdb table lists in-frame clones only, not all of them. The sample shows 300,000 to 450,000 clones, about 91% of them seen only once. Sample: peripheral blood, taken after recovery from COVID-19. These receptors originate from a human donor who had recovered from COVID-19.

V usage is TRBV7-6 and J usage is TRBJ1-1, with D possibly matching TRBD1 (5 bases). The CDR3 is 16 amino acids. Trimming left V 4 bases short and J 8 bases short, with 23 bases between. Germline V gene sequence: CDR1 SGHVS, CDR2 FNYEAQ. DNA of the CDR3: TGTGCCAGCAGCTCGTCTGCAGGCGGCTTGGGGCGAGAAGCTTTCTTT. Translation: CASSSSAGGLGREAFF.

This chain joins TRBV4-3 and TRBJ2-7, with a possible D match to TRBD2 (5 bases). V was clipped by 4 bases and J by 2 bases, with 9 bases between them. There are 13 residues in the CDR3. CDR1 and CDR2 from the germline V gene are LGHNA and YSLEER. The CDR3, as DNA: TGCGCCAGCAGCCTCAGCGGCCCCTACGAGCAGTACTTC. Protein sequence: CASSLSGPYEQYF.

This chain joins TRBV9 and TRBJ1-2; D is unclear. This CDR3 spans 13 amino acids. In germline, CDR1 is SGDLS, CDR2 YYNGEE. Trimming took off 4 bases at V and 1 base at J, with 8 bases between the two ends. The DNA of the CDR3 is TGTGCCAGCAGCCCCCCCGATAACTATGGCTACACCTTC. This translates into CASSPPDNYGYTF.

This chain uses TRBV6-2 or TRBV6-3 with TRBJ1-6, with 7 bases matching TRBD1. Germline CDR1 reads MNHEY; CDR2 reads SVGEGT. V shed 5 bases and J 4 bases; nucleotides not matched to a gene: 5. The CDR3 totals 15 residues. The CDR3 reads CASSSGTAYNSPLHF. CDR3 sequence (DNA): TGTGCCAGCAGTAGCGGGACAGCATATAATTCACCCCTCCACTTT.

DNA of the CDR3: TGTGCCAGCAGCTGGGGTGCAGGGAGCTCCTACGAGCAGTACTTC. Translated, it gives CASSWGAGSSYEQYF. The chain has TRBV5-6 and TRBJ2-7; D possibly uses TRBD1 or TRBD2 (5 bases each). The germline CDR1 and CDR2 sequences are SGHDT and YYEEEE. Between the trimmed V and J ends, which lost 3 bases and 0 bases, there was a span of 13 bases. This CDR3 has 15 amino acids.